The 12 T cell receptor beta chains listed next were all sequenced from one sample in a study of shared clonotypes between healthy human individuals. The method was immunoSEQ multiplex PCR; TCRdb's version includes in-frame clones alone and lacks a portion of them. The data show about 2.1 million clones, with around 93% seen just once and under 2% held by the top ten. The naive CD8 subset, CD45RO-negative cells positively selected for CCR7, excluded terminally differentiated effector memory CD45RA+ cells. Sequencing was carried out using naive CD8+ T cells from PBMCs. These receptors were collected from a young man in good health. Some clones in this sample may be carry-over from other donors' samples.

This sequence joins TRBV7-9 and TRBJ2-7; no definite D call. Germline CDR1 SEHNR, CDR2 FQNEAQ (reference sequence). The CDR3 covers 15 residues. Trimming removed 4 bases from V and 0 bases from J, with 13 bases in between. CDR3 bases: TGTGCCAGCAGCTCCAGCCCCCCTGACTCCTACGAGCAGTACTTC. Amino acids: CASSSSPPDSYEQYF.

CDR3 sequence (DNA): TGTGCCAGCAGCTATACAGGGGGCGAGGCTTTCTTT. Translating gives CASSYTGGEAFF. The rearrangement uses TRBV7-3 and TRBJ1-1, with 9 bases matching TRBD1. This CDR3 contains 12 residues. Losses at the gene ends were 4 bases for V and 11 bases for J; bases not matched to a gene: 5. Germline CDR1 reads SGHTA; CDR2 reads FQGTGA. Full variable domain (outside the CDR3, taken from reference TRBV7-3 and TRBJ1-1): GAGVSQTPSNKVTEKGKYVELRCDPISGHTALYWYRQSLGQGPEFLIYFQGTGAADDSGLPNDRFFAVRPEGSVSTLKIQRTERGDSAVYLCASSYTGGEAFFGQGTRLTVV.

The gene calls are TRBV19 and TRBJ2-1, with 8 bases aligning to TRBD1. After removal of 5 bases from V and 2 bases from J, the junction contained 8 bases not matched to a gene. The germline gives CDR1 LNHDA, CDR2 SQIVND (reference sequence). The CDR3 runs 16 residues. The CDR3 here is CASSYDRGVPYNEQFF. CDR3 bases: TGTGCCAGTAGTTACGACAGGGGAGTCCCCTACAATGAGCAGTTCTTC.

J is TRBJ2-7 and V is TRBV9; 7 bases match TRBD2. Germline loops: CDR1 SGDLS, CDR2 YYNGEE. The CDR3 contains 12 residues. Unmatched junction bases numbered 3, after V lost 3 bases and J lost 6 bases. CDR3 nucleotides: TGTGCCAGCAGCGGGGCGGGGGTCGAGCAGTACTTC. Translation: CASSGAGVEQYF.

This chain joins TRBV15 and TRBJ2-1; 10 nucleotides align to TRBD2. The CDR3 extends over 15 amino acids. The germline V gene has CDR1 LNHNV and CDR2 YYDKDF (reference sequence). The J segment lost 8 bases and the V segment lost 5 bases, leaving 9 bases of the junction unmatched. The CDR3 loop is CATSFLAGAGYEQFF. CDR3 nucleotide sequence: TGTGCCACCAGCTTCCTAGCGGGAGCCGGTTATGAGCAGTTCTTC.

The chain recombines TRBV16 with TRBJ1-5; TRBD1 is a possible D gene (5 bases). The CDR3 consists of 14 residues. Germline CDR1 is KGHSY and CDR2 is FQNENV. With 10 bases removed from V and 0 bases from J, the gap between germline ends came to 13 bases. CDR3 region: CATGTGYSNQPQHF. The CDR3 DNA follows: TGTGCCACCGGAACAGGTTATAGCAATCAGCCCCAGCATTTT.

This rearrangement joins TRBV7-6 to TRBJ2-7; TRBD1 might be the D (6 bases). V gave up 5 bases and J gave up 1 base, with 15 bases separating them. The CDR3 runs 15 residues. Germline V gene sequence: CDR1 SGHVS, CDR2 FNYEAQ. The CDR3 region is CASSVSGTPSYEQYF. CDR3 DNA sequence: TGTGCCAGCAGCGTCTCCGGGACACCATCCTACGAGCAGTACTTC.

Written as DNA, the CDR3 is TGTGCCAGCAGCGTATGGGCAGAGGGCAGGGACAATGAGCAGTTCTTC. Its translation is CASSVWAEGRDNEQFF. The rearrangement links TRBV9 to TRBJ2-1; D tentatively reads TRBD1 or TRBD2 (5 bases each). The CDR3 runs to 16 residues. Germline CDR1 reads SGDLS; CDR2 reads YYNGEE. Trimming removed 1 base from V and 5 bases from J, with 16 bases in between. Complete variable domain (other parts from reference TRBV9 and TRBJ2-1): DSGVTQTPKHLITATGQRVTLRCSPRSGDLSVYWYQQSLDQGLQFLIQYYNGEERAKGNILERFSAQQFPDLHSELNLSSLELGDSALYFCASSVWAEGRDNEQFFGPGTRLTVL.

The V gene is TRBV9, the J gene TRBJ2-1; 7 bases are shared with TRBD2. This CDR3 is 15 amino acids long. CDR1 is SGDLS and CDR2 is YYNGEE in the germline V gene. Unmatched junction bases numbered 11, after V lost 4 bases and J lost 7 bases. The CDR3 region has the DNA TGTGCCAGCAGCATCACCCCGCGGGAGTGGAATGAGCAGTTCTTC. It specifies CASSITPREWNEQFF.

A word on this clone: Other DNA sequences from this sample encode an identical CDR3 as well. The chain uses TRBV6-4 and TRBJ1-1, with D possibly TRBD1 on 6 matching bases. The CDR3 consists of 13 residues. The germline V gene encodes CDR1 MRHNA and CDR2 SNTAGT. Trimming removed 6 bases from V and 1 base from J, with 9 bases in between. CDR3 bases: TGTGCCAGCAGAGCGACAGGGAACACTGAAGCTTTCTTT. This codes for CASRATGNTEAFF.

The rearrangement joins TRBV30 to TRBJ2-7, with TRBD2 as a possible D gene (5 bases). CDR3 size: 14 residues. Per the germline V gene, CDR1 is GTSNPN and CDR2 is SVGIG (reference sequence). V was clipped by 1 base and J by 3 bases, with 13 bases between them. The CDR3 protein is CAWSGGLAFYEQYF. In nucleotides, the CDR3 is TGTGCCTGGAGTGGAGGACTGGCATTCTACGAGCAGTACTTC.

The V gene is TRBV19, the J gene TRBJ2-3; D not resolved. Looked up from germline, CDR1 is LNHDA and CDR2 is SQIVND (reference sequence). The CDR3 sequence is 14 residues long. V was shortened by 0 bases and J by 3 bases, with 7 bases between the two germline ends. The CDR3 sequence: CASSIDRRTDTQYF. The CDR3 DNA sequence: TGTGCCAGTAGTATAGACAGGAGAACAGATACGCAGTATTTT.